The 17 T cell receptor beta chains listed next were all sequenced from one sample in a study of CD8+CD57+ T cells in acquired aplastic anemia. Genomic DNA served as template for TCR beta VDJ and CDR3 profiling. One entry per CDR3 protein, called by TCRdb with MiXCR from the reads. The data show about 210,000 distinct CDR3 sequences, approximately 57% seen once. The sequenced sample was sorted CD4+, CD8+, or CD8+CD57+ T cells (not recorded which) from PBMCs. The receptor source for this set is a human donor in good health.

The chain links TRBV27 to TRBJ2-1; 8 bases fit TRBD1. Germline V gene data show CDR1 as MNHEY and CDR2 as SMNVEV (reference sequence). The CDR3 spans 12 residues. Trimming at V came to 5 bases and at J to 8 bases, leaving 2 bases not matched to a gene. DNA for the CDR3: TGTGCCAGCAGTGCACAGGGGGATGAGCAGTTCTTC. It specifies CASSAQGDEQFF.

CDR3 protein: CASSVGGANSPLHF. The CDR3, as DNA: TGTGCCAGCAGCGTAGGAGGAGCAAATTCACCCCTCCACTTT. The chain recombines TRBV9 with TRBJ1-6; D gene uncertain. The germline gives CDR1 SGDLS, CDR2 YYNGEE. The V gene lost 0 bases and the J gene lost 7 bases, with 8 bases spanning the gap. This CDR3 spans 14 amino acids.

The J gene is TRBJ2-2, the V gene TRBV4-3, with unresolved D. Germline V gives CDR1 LGHNA, CDR2 YSLEER. Between the trimmed V and J ends, which lost 4 bases and 5 bases, there was a span of 5 bases. The CDR3 covers 12 residues. CDR3 nucleotide sequence: TGCGCCAGCAGCCTTTTAACCGGGGAGCTGTTTTTT. Its protein is CASSLLTGELFF.

The chain joins TRBV7-3 to TRBJ2-5; tentatively, D is TRBD1 or TRBD2 (6 bases each). The CDR3 loop spans 12 amino acids. Trimming took off 7 bases at V and 11 bases at J, with 17 bases between the two ends. The V gene's germline CDR1 is SGHTA and CDR2 FQGTGA. The CDR3: CASTVGGDKQYF. The CDR3 coding sequence is TGTGCCAGCACAGTTGGAGGGGACAAACAGTACTTC.

CDR3 DNA sequence: TGTGTAAGCGGGGGCTTAAGCACAGATACGCAGTATTTT. Translation: CVSGGLSTDTQYF. The chain combines TRBV2 with TRBJ2-3, with 8 bases matching TRBD2. CDR1 is SNHLY, CDR2 FYNNEI, per germline. CDR3 length equals 13 residues.

Only a few counts were recorded for this clonotype. The chain recombines TRBV20-1 with TRBJ2-7; 8 nucleotides line up with TRBD1. With V trimmed by 3 bases and J by 2 bases, 6 bases remained unmatched. The CDR3 has 14 amino acids. Germline CDR1 is DFQATT and CDR2 is SNEGSKA (reference sequence). The CDR3 spells CSASRTGIAYEQYF. The CDR3 DNA sequence: TGCAGTGCTAGTAGGACAGGGATTGCCTACGAGCAGTACTTC.

This clonotype was counted only a few times. CDR3 nucleotide sequence: TGTGCCAGCAGCGAGGCCGGGACGGACTCCTACGAGCAGTACTTC. It translates to CASSEAGTDSYEQYF. The chain employs TRBV7-9 and TRBJ2-7; TRBD1 or TRBD2 may be the D gene (5 bases each). The CDR3 runs 15 residues. Germline CDR1 reads SEHNR; CDR2 reads FQNEAQ (reference sequence). Trimming took 5 bases from V and 0 from J, leaving 14 bases between them.

The J gene is TRBJ1-2, the V gene TRBV25-1; 7 nucleotides match TRBD1. Germline CDR1 is MGHDK and CDR2 is SYGVNS. The CDR3 has 16 amino acids. V dropped 5 bases and J dropped 0; count of bases not matched to a gene: 9. The CDR3 region is CASSKGQSDSNYGYTF. CDR3 nucleotide sequence: TGTGCCAGCAGTAAGGGACAGAGTGATTCTAACTATGGCTACACCTTC.

This clonotype was detected many times. This chain joins TRBV29-1 and TRBJ2-1; a weak D match, TRBD2 (6 bases). Germline lookup yields CDR1 SQVTM and CDR2 ANQGSEA. V lost 6 bases and J lost 0, with 9 bases in between. This CDR3 comprises 13 residues. In DNA form, the CDR3 reads TGCAGCGTCGGAGGGTCCTCCTACAATGAGCAGTTCTTC. Translating gives CSVGGSSYNEQFF.

This clonotype was observed a single time. The rearrangement joins TRBV6-1 to TRBJ2-7, with D possibly being TRBD1 or TRBD2 (5 bases each). The V end was cut by 4 bases, the J end by 3 bases, with 13 bases between. Germline V gives CDR1 MNHNS, CDR2 SASEGT. The CDR3 covers 14 residues. CDR3 residues: CASSAGTHYYEQYF. The CDR3 region has the DNA TGTGCCAGCAGTGCTGGGACCCATTACTACGAGCAGTACTTC.

The table lists this clonotype with a count of one. This chain links TRBV29-1 with TRBJ2-1; 8 nucleotides match TRBD2. Germline loops: CDR1 SQVTM, CDR2 ANQGSEA. Trimming removed 5 bases from V and 2 bases from J; junction bases left unmatched: 5. This CDR3 comprises 14 residues. The CDR3 nucleotides are TGCAGCGTTATAGATAGCGGGACCTACAATGAGCAGTTCTTC. This gives the protein CSVIDSGTYNEQFF.

This clonotype was picked up one time. The V call is TRBV5-1, the J call TRBJ2-3, with a possible D match to TRBD2 (7 bases). Germline values: CDR1 SGHRS, CDR2 YFSETQ. Deletions cut 3 bases from V and 1 base from J, with 12 bases between. The CDR3 is 15 residues long. CDR3 DNA: TGCGCCAGCAGCTGGGGGGGGGCCGGCACAGATACGCAGTATTTT. Its protein is CASSWGGAGTDTQYF.

The chain is built from TRBV7-2 and TRBJ1-1; no clear D gene. The CDR3 contains 10 residues. V lost 5 bases, J lost 8 bases, and 6 bases lay in between. Looked up from germline, CDR1 is SGHTA and CDR2 is FQGNSA. This CDR3 reads CASSPSEAFF. In nucleotides, the CDR3 is TGTGCCAGCAGCCCCTCGGAAGCTTTCTTT. Combining the CDR3 with reference TRBV7-2 and TRBJ1-1 gives the whole variable domain GAGVSQSPSNKVTEKGKDVELRCDPISGHTALYWYRQSLGQGLEFLIYFQGNSAPDKSGLPSDRFSAERTGGSVSTLTIQRTQQEDSAVYLCASSPSEAFFGQGTRLTVV.

The chain joins TRBV10-3 to TRBJ1-2; TRBD1 is a possible D gene (5 bases). The germline V and J ends were trimmed by 3 bases and 3 bases, with 20 bases remaining between them. CDR3 length: 17 residues. Germline lookup yields CDR1 ENHRY and CDR2 SYGVKD. This CDR3 is CAISDPRQSGLDYGYTF. In DNA, the CDR3 is TGTGCCATCAGTGACCCACGACAATCGGGGCTCGACTATGGCTACACCTTC.

The chain uses TRBV20-1 and TRBJ2-7; 10 nucleotides line up with TRBD2. CDR1 and CDR2 from the germline V gene are DFQATT and SNEGSKA (reference sequence). The CDR3 totals 15 residues. V lost 8 bases and J lost 4; bases outside the gene matches: 14. The CDR3: CSPSSKRGGIYEQYF. DNA of the CDR3: TGCAGTCCCTCCTCGAAGCGGGGGGGCATATACGAGCAGTACTTC.

V gene TRBV24-1 combines with J gene TRBJ2-3, with TRBD2 matching 9 bases. The CDR3 runs 13 residues. CDR1 and CDR2 from the germline V gene are KGHDR and SFDVKD. J was trimmed by 7 bases and V by 9 bases; bases with no gene match: 7. DNA for the CDR3: TGTGCCACCGCCGGGACTAGCAAGAATACGCAGTATTTT. Protein sequence: CATAGTSKNTQYF.

The table lists this clonotype with a few counts. V gene TRBV7-3 combines with J gene TRBJ2-7; tentative D call: TRBD2 (6 bases). Looked up from germline, CDR1 is SGHTA and CDR2 is FQGTGA. The CDR3 loop spans 15 amino acids. V lost 0 bases to trimming and J lost 2 bases, with 11 bases between them. CDR3 nucleotide sequence: TGTGCCAGCAGCTTAACGGCGGGGCCGGCCTACGAGCAGTACTTC. Protein product: CASSLTAGPAYEQYF.